This T cell receptor beta chain was sequenced during a study of cytomegalovirus exposure and HLA in healthy donors. Germline values: CDR1 MDHEN, CDR2 SYDVKM. The CDR3 length is 15 residues. Trimming removed 5 bases from V and 1 base from J; junction bases left unmatched: 6. Some clones are missing from TCRdb's copy, which holds only in-frame ones; the method was immunoSEQ multiplex PCR. This sample yields 100,000 to 150,000 clones, of which around nine tenths are seen a single time; roughly 2% belongs to the top ten. The sequence derives from a young woman in good health and CMV-seronegative. V gene TRBV28 combines with J gene TRBJ2-7; TRBD1 agrees at 9 bases. Sequenced material: PBMCs. CDR3 region: CASSRGTGQSYEQYF. DNA for the CDR3: TGTGCCAGCAGTCGGGGGACAGGGCAGTCCTACGAGCAGTACTTC.